One sample yielded the 16 T cell receptor beta chains listed below, sequenced in a study of cytomegalovirus exposure and HLA in healthy donors. Some clones are missing from TCRdb's copy, which holds only in-frame ones; the method was immunoSEQ multiplex PCR. This sample has 200,000 to 250,000 clones, with less than 85% found just once. The source material was PBMCs. All receptors come from a woman aged 18-35 years in good health and CMV-seronegative.

The count of this clone is one. The chain links TRBV11-3 to TRBJ2-7; 9 bases agree with TRBD1. After removal of 5 bases from V and 6 bases from J, the junction contained 8 bases not matched to a gene. The CDR3 loop spans 14 amino acids. Germline CDR1 and CDR2: SGHNT and YENEEA. In nucleotides, the CDR3 is TGTGCCAGCAGCCACCCTGGGACAGGGTCCGAGCAGTACTTC. This codes for CASSHPGTGSEQYF.

The gene calls are TRBV6-5 and TRBJ1-2, with D possibly TRBD1 on 5 matching bases. CDR1 is MNHEY and CDR2 is SVGAGI in the germline V gene. Trimming stripped 6 bases from V and 4 bases from J, with 18 bases between. The CDR3 spans 15 residues. The CDR3 DNA is TGTGCCAGCAGCACTGCCAGGGTATCAGCCTATGGCTACACCTTC. Its protein is CASSTARVSAYGYTF.

The CDR3 DNA follows: TGTGCCATCAGCCTGGACAGGGGTACCCAAGAGACCCAGTACTTC. Translation: CAISLDRGTQETQYF. The genes are TRBV10-3 and TRBJ2-5; TRBD1 aligns across 9 bases. J gave up 1 base and V 6 bases, and 6 bases lay outside the gene matches. CDR1 is ENHRY and CDR2 is SYGVKD in the germline V gene. The CDR3 runs to 15 residues.

This chain joins TRBV5-1 and TRBJ2-2; no definite D call. The CDR3 consists of 16 residues. CDR1 and CDR2 from the germline V gene are SGHRS and YFSETQ. The ends were cut back, 4 bases at V and 0 bases at J, with 13 bases in the middle. The CDR3 nucleotides are TGCGCCAGCAGCACCCGGGCGGTAGCGAACACCGGGGAGCTGTTTTTT. It yields the protein CASSTRAVANTGELFF.

This clone was counted once. This rearrangement joins TRBV29-1 to TRBJ2-3; D is possibly TRBD2 (6 bases). From germline, CDR1 is SQVTM and CDR2 ANQGSEA. The CDR3 runs 13 residues. The CDR3 reads CSHQASGTDTQYF. The CDR3 DNA is TGCTCCCACCAGGCTAGCGGCACAGATACGCAGTATTTT.

This clone has more than one count but fewer than ten. The chain uses TRBV27 and TRBJ1-2; D is unresolved. Germline assignment: CDR1 MNHEY and CDR2 SMNVEV (reference sequence). CDR3 size: 14 residues. Trimming left V 3 bases short and J 5 bases short, with 13 bases between. CDR3 amino acids: CASSLAGNYYGYTF. In DNA, the CDR3 is TGTGCCAGCAGTTTGGCGGGCAACTATTATGGCTACACCTTC.

This chain uses TRBV7-2 with TRBJ1-6; D ambiguous. The germline gives CDR1 SGHTA, CDR2 FQGNSA. V was trimmed by 5 bases and J by 13 bases, leaving 15 bases between them. This CDR3 region has 13 residues. CDR3 coding DNA: TGTGCCAGCAGCCCAGAGAGATTTTCCCCCCTCCACTTT. This codes for CASSPERFSPLHF.

The J gene is TRBJ2-7, the V gene TRBV29-1; 7 bases line up with TRBD1. The CDR3 length is 14 residues. With V trimmed by 4 bases and J by 7 bases, 13 bases remained unmatched. Germline values: CDR1 SQVTM, CDR2 ANQGSEA. The CDR3 DNA reads as TGCAGCGTTGCGGTGGCAGGGGGTCCGGGAGAGCAGTACTTC. The encoded protein is CSVAVAGGPGEQYF.

This chain links TRBV10-3 with TRBJ2-5; TRBD2 agrees at 10 bases. The germline V gene has CDR1 ENHRY and CDR2 SYGVKD. The CDR3 runs 13 residues. Trimming cost V 6 bases and J 5 bases; bases outside gene matches: 3. CDR3 sequence (DNA): TGTGCCATCAGCCTAGCGGGAGAGGAGACCCAGTACTTC. This translates into CAISLAGEETQYF.

The CDR3 nucleotides are TGTGCCAGTAGTATAGCGGGGATTGGACAGCCCCAGCATTTT. Residues: CASSIAGIGQPQHF. The genes are TRBV19 and TRBJ1-5; D not certain. This CDR3 spans 14 amino acids. Germline CDR1 reads LNHDA; CDR2 reads SQIVND (reference sequence). V was trimmed by 1 base and J by 7 bases, leaving 11 bases between them.

The chain combines TRBV6-6 with TRBJ1-1; no clear D gene. V lost 6 bases, J lost 3 bases, and 17 bases lay in between. This CDR3 comprises 15 residues. CDR1 and CDR2 from the germline V gene are MNHNY and SVGAGI (reference sequence). For the CDR3, the DNA is TGTGCCAGCAGCTTTGGATGGGAGAGGGACACTGAAGCTTTCTTT. It is translated as CASSFGWERDTEAFF.

This sequence joins TRBV2 and TRBJ2-3; 9 bases align to TRBD1. The V gene end was trimmed by 6 bases and the J gene end by 4 bases; junction bases not matched to a gene: 5. Germline loops: CDR1 SNHLY, CDR2 FYNNEI. CDR3 length equals 14 residues. DNA of the CDR3: TGTGCCAGCAGCGGGACAGGGAGGTCAGATACGCAGTATTTT. Encoded protein: CASSGTGRSDTQYF.

V and J are TRBV6-1 and TRBJ1-1; possible D gene TRBD1, 5 bases. The germline gives CDR1 MNHNS, CDR2 SASEGT. V gave up 8 bases and J gave up 10 bases, with 11 bases separating them. The CDR3 spans 10 residues. The CDR3 nucleotides read TGTGCCAGCTGGAGAGGGACAGCTTTCTTT. This gives the protein CASWRGTAFF.

V usage is TRBV6-1 and J usage is TRBJ2-7, with D uncertain. The CDR3 extends over 15 amino acids. Germline V gene lookup returns CDR1 MNHNS and CDR2 SASEGT. Trimming took off 4 bases at V and 7 bases at J, with 20 bases between the two ends. The CDR3 DNA reads TGTGCCAGCAGTGGAGATACACGACTCCTGGGGGAGCAGTACTTC. It translates to CASSGDTRLLGEQYF.

The chain recombines TRBV5-1 with TRBJ2-1; 8 positions agree with TRBD2. There are 15 residues in the CDR3. Trimming at V came to 1 base and at J to 7 bases, leaving 7 bases not matched to a gene. Germline lookup yields CDR1 SGHRS and CDR2 YFSETQ. The CDR3 protein is CASSLSGGAANEQFF. CDR3 sequence (DNA): TGCGCCAGCAGCTTGTCCGGGGGGGCCGCGAATGAGCAGTTCTTC.

The CDR3 nucleotides read TGTGCCAGCAGTTTATCCTTGTCTCTTGAGCCTGGGGCCAACGTCCTGACTTTC. Its translation is CASSLSLSLEPGANVLTF. The chain joins TRBV27 to TRBJ2-6; D is uncertain. The CDR3 extends over 18 amino acids. V was clipped by 0 bases and J by 2 bases, with 14 bases between them. From germline, CDR1 is MNHEY and CDR2 SMNVEV (reference sequence).